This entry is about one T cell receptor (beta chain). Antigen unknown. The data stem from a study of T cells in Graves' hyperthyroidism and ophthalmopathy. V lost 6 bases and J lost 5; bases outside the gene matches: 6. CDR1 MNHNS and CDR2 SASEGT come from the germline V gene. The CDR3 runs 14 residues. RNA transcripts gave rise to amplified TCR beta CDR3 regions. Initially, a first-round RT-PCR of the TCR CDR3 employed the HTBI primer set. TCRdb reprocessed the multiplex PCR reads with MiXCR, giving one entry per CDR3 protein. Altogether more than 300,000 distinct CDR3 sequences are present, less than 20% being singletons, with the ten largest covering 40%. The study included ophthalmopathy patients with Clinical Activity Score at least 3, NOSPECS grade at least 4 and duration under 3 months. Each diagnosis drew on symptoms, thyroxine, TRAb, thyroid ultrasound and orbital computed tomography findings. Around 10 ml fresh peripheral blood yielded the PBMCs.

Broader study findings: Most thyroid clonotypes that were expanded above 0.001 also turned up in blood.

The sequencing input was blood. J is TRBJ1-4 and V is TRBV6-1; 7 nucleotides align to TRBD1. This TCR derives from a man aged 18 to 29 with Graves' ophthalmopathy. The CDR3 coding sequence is TGTGCCAGCAGGCCGGGACAGTGGAATGAAAAACTGTTTTTT. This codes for CASRPGQWNEKLFF.